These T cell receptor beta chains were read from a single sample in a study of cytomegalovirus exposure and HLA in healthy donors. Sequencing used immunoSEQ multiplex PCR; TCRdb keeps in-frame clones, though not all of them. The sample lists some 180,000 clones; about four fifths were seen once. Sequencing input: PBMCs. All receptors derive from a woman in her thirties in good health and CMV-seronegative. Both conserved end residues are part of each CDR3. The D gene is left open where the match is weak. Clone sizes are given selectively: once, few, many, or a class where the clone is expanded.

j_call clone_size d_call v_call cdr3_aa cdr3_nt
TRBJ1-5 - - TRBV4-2 CASSQDRAGAQPQHF TGTGCCAGCAGCCAAGATCGGGCAGGGGCGCAGCCCCAGCATTTT
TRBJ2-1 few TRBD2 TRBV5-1 CASSLGGTSGPNEQFF TGCGCCAGCAGCTTGGGGGGGACTAGCGGACCCAATGAGCAGTTCTTC
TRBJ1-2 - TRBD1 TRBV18 CASSPTQGLDGYTF TGTGCCAGCTCACCCACACAGGGGTTGGATGGCTACACCTTC
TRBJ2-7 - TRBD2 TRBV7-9 CASKLAGNYEQYF TGTGCCAGTAAACTAGCGGGGAACTACGAGCAGTACTTC
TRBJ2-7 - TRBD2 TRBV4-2 CASSLRGSSGGSSSYEQYF TGTGCCAGCAGCCTCAGGGGTTCAAGCGGGGGGTCAAGCTCCTACGAGCAGTACTTC
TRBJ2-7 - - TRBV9 CASSVSSVTGEQYF TGTGCCAGCAGCGTATCCTCTGTAACGGGCGAGCAGTACTTC
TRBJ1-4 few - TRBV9 CASSRGGLGEKLFF TGTGCCAGCAGCCGGGGGGGGCTGGGTGAAAAACTGTTTTTT
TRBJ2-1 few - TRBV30 CAWSVQAVQFF TGTGCCTGGAGTGTACAGGCTGTGCAGTTCTTC
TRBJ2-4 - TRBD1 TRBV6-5 CASSKGTVKNIQYF TGTGCCAGCAGTAAGGGGACAGTCAAAAACATTCAGTACTTC
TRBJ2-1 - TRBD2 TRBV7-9 CASSFVAGVLNEQFF TGTGCCAGCAGCTTCGTGGCGGGGGTCCTCAATGAGCAGTTCTTC
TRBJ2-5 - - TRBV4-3 CASSRHFQETQYF TGCGCCAGCAGCCGTCACTTCCAAGAGACCCAGTACTTC
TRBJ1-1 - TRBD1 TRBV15 CATSGGTGIGNTEAFF TGTGCCACCAGCGGAGGGACAGGGATTGGGAACACTGAAGCTTTCTTT
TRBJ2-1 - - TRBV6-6 CASSEFRVTDNEQFF TGTGCCAGCAGTGAGTTCAGGGTGACGGACAATGAGCAGTTCTTC
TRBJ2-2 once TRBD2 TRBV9 CASSGRSGGAGGELFF TGTGCCAGCAGCGGGCGGAGCGGGGGGGCAGGCGGGGAGCTGTTTTTT
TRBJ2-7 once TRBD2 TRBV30 CAWSVSSGGEQYF TGTGCCTGGAGTGTGTCTAGCGGGGGGGAGCAGTACTTC
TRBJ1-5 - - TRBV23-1 CASSCISGRYQPQHF TGCGCCAGCAGTTGTATCTCAGGGCGTTATCAGCCCCAGCATTTT
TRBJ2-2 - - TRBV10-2 CASSELSRELFF TGCGCCAGCAGTGAATTGAGCCGGGAGCTGTTTTTT
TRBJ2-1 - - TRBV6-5 CASSYGSEGYNEQFF TGTGCCAGCAGTTACGGGAGCGAAGGATACAATGAGCAGTTCTTC
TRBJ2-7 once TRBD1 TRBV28 CASSLPSYGTGVKAYEQYF TGTGCCAGCAGTTTACCATCGTACGGGACAGGGGTTAAAGCGTACGAGCAGTACTTC
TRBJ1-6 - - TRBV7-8 CASSLSRAGVNSPLHF TGTGCCAGCAGCTTATCACGTGCAGGGGTGAATTCACCCCTCCACTTT
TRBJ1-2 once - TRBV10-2 CASSDGRGLGYTF TGCGCCAGCAGTGACGGACGAGGGTTAGGCTACACCTTC
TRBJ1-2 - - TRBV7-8 CASSLPARGLYGYTF TGTGCCAGCAGCTTACCGGCAAGGGGACTCTATGGCTACACCTTC
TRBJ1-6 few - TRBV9 CASSAQGFNSPLHF TGTGCCAGCAGCGCACAGGGTTTTAATTCACCCCTCCACTTT
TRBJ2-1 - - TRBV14 CASSQRNSKSYNEQFF TGTGCCAGCAGCCAAAGGAATAGCAAGTCCTACAATGAGCAGTTCTTC
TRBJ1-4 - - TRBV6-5 CASSFQGISNEKLFF TGTGCCAGCAGCTTCCAGGGTATTTCTAATGAAAAACTGTTTTTT
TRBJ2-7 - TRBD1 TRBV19 CASSIGTVSYEQYF TGTGCCAGTAGTATTGGGACAGTCTCCTACGAGCAGTACTTC